These 5 T cell receptor beta chains originate from one sample sequenced in a study of blood T cell repertoires in COVID-19. The protocol was immunoSEQ multiplex PCR, while the TCRdb copy is restricted to in-frame clones and leaves out a portion. The sample has around 220,000 clones, 70% to 85% seen once; the top ten hold roughly 4%. Sequencing input: peripheral blood. These receptors were collected from a middle-aged woman with active or convalescent COVID-19.

This chain joins TRBV2 and TRBJ1-5; 7 bases agree with TRBD1. The V segment lost 4 bases and the J segment 0 bases; nucleotides outside the gene matches: 3. CDR3 length: 15 amino acids. From germline, CDR1 is SNHLY and CDR2 FYNNEI. The CDR3 region is CASSGQGTSNQPQHF. The CDR3 DNA reads TGTGCCAGCAGTGGACAGGGAACTAGCAATCAGCCCCAGCATTTT.

The chain uses TRBV28 and TRBJ1-1; a weak D match, TRBD1 (6 bases). V was shortened by 10 bases and J by 5 bases, with 17 bases between the two germline ends. The CDR3 contains 13 residues. Germline loops: CDR1 MDHEN, CDR2 SYDVKM. The CDR3 DNA reads TGTGCCACCCAGGGGTGGGTGGGGACTGAAGCTTTCTTT. This codes for CATQGWVGTEAFF.

The chain uses TRBV5-1 and TRBJ2-2, with 9 bases fitting TRBD1. This CDR3 spans 16 amino acids. The V segment lost 5 bases and the J segment 4 bases; nucleotides outside the gene matches: 9. In germline, CDR1 is SGHRS, CDR2 YFSETQ. The CDR3 coding sequence is TGCGCCAGCAGTTCCCAGACAGGGGGATTCACCGGGGAGCTGTTTTTT. Translated: CASSSQTGGFTGELFF.

The rearrangement joins TRBV27 to TRBJ2-6; D not resolved. Germline V gene sequence: CDR1 MNHEY, CDR2 SMNVEV (reference sequence). V lost 3 bases and J 0 bases, leaving 3 bases between the germline ends. The CDR3 sequence is 14 residues long. The CDR3 sequence: CASSFLSGANVLTF. CDR3 sequence (DNA): TGTGCCAGCAGTTTTCTCTCTGGGGCCAACGTCCTGACTTTC.

V gene TRBV5-1 combines with J gene TRBJ1-6; D might be TRBD1 (6 bases). The germline V gene encodes CDR1 SGHRS and CDR2 YFSETQ. With 4 bases removed from V and 6 bases from J, the gap between germline ends came to 14 bases. The CDR3 has 15 amino acids. As DNA, the CDR3 is TGCGCCAGCAGCGGAACACAGGGTAGTAATTCACCCCTCCACTTT. This sequence encodes CASSGTQGSNSPLHF.